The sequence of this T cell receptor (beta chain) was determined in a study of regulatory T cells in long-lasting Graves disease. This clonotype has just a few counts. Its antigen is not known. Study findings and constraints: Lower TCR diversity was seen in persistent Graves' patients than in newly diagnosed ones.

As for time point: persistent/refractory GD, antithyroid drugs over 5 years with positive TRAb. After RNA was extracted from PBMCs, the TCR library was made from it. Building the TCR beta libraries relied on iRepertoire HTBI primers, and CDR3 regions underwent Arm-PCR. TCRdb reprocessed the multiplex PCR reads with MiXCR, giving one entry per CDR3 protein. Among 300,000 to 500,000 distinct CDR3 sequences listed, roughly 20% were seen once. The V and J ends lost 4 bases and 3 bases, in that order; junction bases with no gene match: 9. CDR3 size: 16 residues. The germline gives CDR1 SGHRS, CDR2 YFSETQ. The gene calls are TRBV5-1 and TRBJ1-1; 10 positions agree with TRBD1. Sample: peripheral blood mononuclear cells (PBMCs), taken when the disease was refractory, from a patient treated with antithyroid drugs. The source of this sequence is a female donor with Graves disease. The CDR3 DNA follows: TGCGCCAGCAGCCCTCGGACAGGGGGGATGTACACTGAAGCTTTCTTT. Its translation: CASSPRTGGMYTEAFF.